This T cell receptor beta chain originates from a study of blood T cell repertoires in COVID-19. Across the whole study: Researchers got acute and convalescent COVID-19 samples from the United States, Italy and Spain. T cells, B-cell-depleted T cells, or PBMCs supplied cDNA or gDNA.

Study processing details: Estimated nucleated cell counts came from reference gene primer amplification. Only in-frame clones appear in the TCRdb table, and some are missing; sequencing was by immunoSEQ multiplex PCR. The V and J calls and clone size were taken over from that table, and D and trimming were inferred from the DNA. The sample gives about 74,000 clones, about nine tenths of which show up once; about 30% is in the top ten. The TCR was taken from a woman at least 80 years old with active or convalescent COVID-19. Sequencing was performed on peripheral blood.

The DNA for the CDR3 is TGTGCCAGCAGCACACGTCGGGACACTGAAGCTTTCTTT. It codes for CASSTRRDTEAFF. This chain joins TRBV7-2 and TRBJ1-1; D is unresolved. Between the trimmed V and J ends, which lost 5 bases and 3 bases, there was a span of 10 bases. CDR3 length: 13 amino acids. The germline V gene has CDR1 SGHTA and CDR2 FQGNSA.